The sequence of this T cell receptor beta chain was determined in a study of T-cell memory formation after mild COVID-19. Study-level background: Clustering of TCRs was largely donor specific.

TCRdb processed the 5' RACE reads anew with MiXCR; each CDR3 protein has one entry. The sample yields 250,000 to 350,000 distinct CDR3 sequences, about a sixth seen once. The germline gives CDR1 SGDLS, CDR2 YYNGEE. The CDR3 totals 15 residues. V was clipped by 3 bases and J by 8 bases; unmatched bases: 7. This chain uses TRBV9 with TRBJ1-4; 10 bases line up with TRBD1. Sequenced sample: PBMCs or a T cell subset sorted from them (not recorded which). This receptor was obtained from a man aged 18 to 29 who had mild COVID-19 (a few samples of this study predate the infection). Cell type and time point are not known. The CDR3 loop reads CASSAGQGETEKLFF. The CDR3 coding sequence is TGTGCCAGCAGCGCTGGACAGGGGGAGACAGAAAAACTGTTTTTT.